These 21 T cell receptor beta chains were sequenced from one sample in a study of T cell responses to AZD1222 COVID-19 vaccine (dated by TCRdb to the early 2020s). The sample's time point label is to be understood as: baseline before first vaccination. The library was built by means of the immunoSEQ multiplex PCR assay. TCRdb stores this immuneACCESS table with in-frame sequences only. Part of the clones is absent; in the studies checked, under half of the shortfall reflects unresolved V genes, and no reason is known for the rest. This sample is represented by 150,000 or so clones; approximately 90% of them were singletons. The biggest ten clones account for approximately 1.5% of the sample. The material sequenced was peripheral blood, taken on day 0 of AZD1222 vaccination. All receptors derive from an adult in good health.

The chain uses TRBV9 and TRBJ2-5; D call uncertain. With 0 bases removed from V and 0 bases from J, the gap between germline ends came to 6 bases. The germline gives CDR1 SGDLS, CDR2 YYNGEE. The CDR3 is 14 amino acids. Here the CDR3 reads CASSVGENQETQYF. For the CDR3, the DNA is TGTGCCAGCAGCGTAGGGGAAAACCAAGAGACCCAGTACTTC. Using reference TRBV9 and TRBJ2-5 for the parts outside the CDR3, the full variable domain is DSGVTQTPKHLITATGQRVTLRCSPRSGDLSVYWYQQSLDQGLQFLIQYYNGEERAKGNILERFSAQQFPDLHSELNLSSLELGDSALYFCASSVGENQETQYFGPGTRLLVL.

This chain connects TRBV6-1 to TRBJ1-1; D is ambiguous. CDR1 and CDR2 from the germline V gene are MNHNS and SASEGT. CDR3 length: 16 residues. The V and J ends lost 2 bases and 0 bases respectively, with 13 bases between them. The CDR3 is CASSEPGSPMNTEAFF. The CDR3 nucleotides read TGTGCCAGCAGTGAACCCGGCAGCCCTATGAACACTGAAGCTTTCTTT.

The chain carries TRBV7-9 and TRBJ2-4; D may correspond to TRBD1 or TRBD2 (5 bases each). V was pared by 2 bases and J by 5 bases, with 19 bases between. The CDR3 consists of 17 residues. The germline V gene has CDR1 SEHNR and CDR2 FQNEAQ (reference sequence). CDR3 in amino acids: CASSLSPGLTGENIQYF. CDR3 sequence (DNA): TGTGCCAGCAGCTTAAGCCCGGGGCTGACCGGGGAAAACATTCAGTACTTC.

The chain carries TRBV7-2 and TRBJ1-1; perhaps TRBD1 as D (5 bases). Trimming pared 5 bases from V and 7 bases from J, leaving 8 bases between. The length of the CDR3 is 11 residues. Germline-derived CDR1 and CDR2 are SGHTA and FQGNSA. In DNA form, the CDR3 reads TGTGCCAGCAGCCCAGGGAGTGAAGCTTTCTTT. This codes for CASSPGSEAFF. The full variable domain, its missing parts supplied by reference TRBV7-2 and TRBJ1-1, is GAGVSQSPSNKVTEKGKDVELRCDPISGHTALYWYRQSLGQGLEFLIYFQGNSAPDKSGLPSDRFSAERTGGSVSTLTIQRTQQEDSAVYLCASSPGSEAFFGQGTRLTVV.

The rearrangement links TRBV2 to TRBJ1-5, with TRBD1 as a possible D gene (5 bases). This CDR3 is 15 amino acids long. Trimming stripped 4 bases from V and 4 bases from J, with 14 bases between. The V gene's germline CDR1 is SNHLY and CDR2 FYNNEI. CDR3 in DNA: TGTGCCAGCAGTGCGACGGGGCTCCCAAATCAGCCCCAGCATTTT. It is translated as CASSATGLPNQPQHF. Together with reference TRBV2 and TRBJ1-5, the CDR3 gives the full variable domain: EPEVTQTPSHQVTQMGQEVILRCVPISNHLYFYWYRQILGQKVEFLVSFYNNEISEKSEIFDDQFSVERPDGSNFTLKIRSTKLEDSAMYFCASSATGLPNQPQHFGDGTRLSIL.

The V call is TRBV6-2 or TRBV6-3, the J call TRBJ1-3; D is ambiguous. The CDR3 has 12 residues. V shed 4 bases and J shed 4 bases, with 5 bases lying between them. Germline-derived CDR1 and CDR2 are MNHEY and SVGEGT. CDR3 in amino acids: CASSSDGNTIYF. The CDR3 bases are TGTGCCAGCAGTTCCGACGGAAACACCATATATTTT.

The V and J genes are TRBV5-1 and TRBJ2-7, with a weak D call TRBD2 (5 bases). The CDR3 is 13 residues long. CDR1 is SGHRS and CDR2 is YFSETQ in the germline V gene. V was pared by 2 bases and J by 7 bases, with 13 bases between. The CDR3 protein is CASSLPPSKEQYF. The CDR3 DNA is TGCGCCAGCAGCTTACCTCCTAGCAAGGAGCAGTACTTC.

This clone was seen only once. This CDR3 reads CASSALSPGQGNSPLHF. The CDR3 DNA reads TGTGCCAGTAGTGCCCTAAGTCCAGGGCAGGGTAATTCACCCCTCCACTTT. The rearrangement uses TRBV19 and TRBJ1-6, with D perhaps TRBD1 (5 bases). CDR1 is LNHDA and CDR2 is SQIVND in the germline V gene (reference sequence). The CDR3 has 17 amino acids. V was shortened by 5 bases and J by 6 bases, with 20 bases between the two germline ends.

The J gene is TRBJ1-1, the V gene TRBV24-1; 12 bases match TRBD1. Trimming took 1 base from V and 1 from J; bases not matched to a gene: 6. Germline V lookup: CDR1 KGHDR, CDR2 SFDVKD. The CDR3 extends over 18 amino acids. In nucleotides, the CDR3 is TGTGCCACCAGTGATTTTCGGGACAGGGGGCGAAAGAACACTGAAGCTTTCTTT. This translates into CATSDFRDRGRKNTEAFF.

This clone was seen once. This rearrangement joins TRBV7-6 to TRBJ1-3; 8 nucleotides match TRBD1. With V trimmed by 1 base and J by 7 bases, 6 bases remained unmatched. This CDR3 is 15 amino acids long. Germline CDR1 SGHVS, CDR2 FNYEAQ. The CDR3 protein is CASSLGTGGKNTIYF. Written as DNA, the CDR3 is TGTGCCAGCAGCTTAGGAACAGGGGGAAAGAACACCATATATTTT. Full variable domain (missing parts from reference TRBV7-6 and TRBJ1-3): GAGVSQSPRYKVTKRGQDVALRCDPISGHVSLYWYRQALGQGPEFLTYFNYEAQQDKSGLPNDRFSAERPEGSISTLTIQRTEQRDSAMYRCASSLGTGGKNTIYFGEGSWLTVV.

This clone was observed once. The chain joins TRBV28 to TRBJ1-5; TRBD1 aligns across 8 bases. The germline CDR1 and CDR2 sequences are MDHEN and SYDVKM. With 6 bases clipped from V and 4 bases from J, the junction kept 8 bases outside the gene matches. The CDR3 totals 15 residues. Written as DNA, the CDR3 is TGTGCCAGCAGCCCCGGGACAGGCAAAAATCAGCCCCAGCATTTT. Translated, it gives CASSPGTGKNQPQHF.

The chain has TRBV3-1 (or the pseudogene TRBV3-2) and TRBJ1-2; 7 positions agree with TRBD1. The junction had 4 bases not matched to a gene; V was cut back by 1 base and J by 5 bases. The CDR3 spans 14 residues. Germline V gene lookup returns CDR1 LGHDT and CDR2 YNNKEL (reference sequence). CDR3 in amino acids: CASSQGGGRYGYTF. The CDR3, as DNA: TGTGCCAGCAGCCAAGGAGGGGGCAGGTATGGCTACACCTTC.

This clone appeared once. The chain employs TRBV5-4 and TRBJ1-4; D is unresolved. Germline V CDR1 and CDR2: SGHNT, YYREEE (reference sequence). The CDR3 loop spans 13 amino acids. V lost 0 bases, J lost 7 bases, and 7 bases lay in between. CDR3 DNA sequence: TGTGCCAGCAGCTTGGGGACCGCTGAAAAACTGTTTTTT. Translating gives CASSLGTAEKLFF. Full variable domain (remainder filled in from reference TRBV5-4 and TRBJ1-4): ETGVTQSPTHLIKTRGQQVTLRCSSQSGHNTVSWYQQALGQGPQFIFQYYREEENGRGNFPPRFSGLQFPNYSSELNVNALELDDSALYLCASSLGTAEKLFFGSGTQLSVL.

The chain has TRBV7-9 and TRBJ1-1, with TRBD1 as a possible D gene (5 bases). The CDR3 consists of 15 residues. Trimming left V 2 bases short and J 1 base short, with 11 bases between. Germline values: CDR1 SEHNR, CDR2 FQNEAQ (reference sequence). This chain's CDR3 is CASSLPGTGNTEAFF. The CDR3 DNA sequence: TGTGCCAGCAGCTTACCCGGGACCGGGAACACTGAAGCTTTCTTT.

This clone was counted a single time. The chain joins TRBV6-5 to TRBJ1-5; no definite D call. V lost 6 bases to trimming and J lost 5 bases, with 8 bases between them. Germline V CDR1 and CDR2: MNHEY, SVGAGI. This CDR3 is 12 amino acids long. The CDR3 DNA is TGTGCCAGCAGGGGAGCCGATCAGCCCCAGCATTTT. It codes for CASRGADQPQHF.

The chain carries TRBV18 and TRBJ1-5; D gene uncertain. This CDR3 region has 15 residues. V shed 2 bases and J shed 2 bases, with 10 bases lying between them. Germline V gene sequence: CDR1 KGHSH, CDR2 LQKENI. The CDR3 DNA sequence: TGTGCCAGCTCACCAGGAGCGTCGGGCAATCAGCCCCAGCATTTT. Its translation is CASSPGASGNQPQHF.

The chain couples TRBV5-5 to TRBJ1-6, with D uncertain. The CDR3 runs to 14 residues. V lost 0 bases, J lost 4 bases, and 5 bases lay in between. In germline, CDR1 is SGHKS, CDR2 YYEKEE (reference sequence). CDR3 in DNA: TGTGCCAGCAGCTTGGGACTGTATAATTCACCCCTCCACTTT. The encoded protein is CASSLGLYNSPLHF.

Details on this clone: One end of the junction fails to match germline, which may point to a read error. V gene TRBV4-1 combines with J gene TRBJ1-3; 8 nucleotides align to TRBD1. Germline V gene sequence: CDR1 MGHRA, CDR2 YSYEKL. The length of the CDR3 is 16 residues. The CDR3 DNA sequence: TGCGCCAGCAGTCAAGAGACAGGGGATCCTGGAAACACCATATATTTT. Its translation is CASSQETGDPGNTIYF.

The chain employs TRBV4-1 and TRBJ1-2, with a tentative D call TRBD1 (5 bases). V was pared by 0 bases and J by 8 bases, with 16 bases between. The CDR3 totals 15 residues. CDR1 MGHRA and CDR2 YSYEKL come from the germline V gene. CDR3 protein: CASSQEGREPWGYTF. The CDR3 nucleotides are TGCGCCAGCAGCCAAGAGGGCAGGGAGCCTTGGGGCTACACCTTC.

The J gene is TRBJ2-7, the V gene TRBV10-3; 10 bases agree with TRBD1. Germline loops: CDR1 ENHRY, CDR2 SYGVKD. With V trimmed by 3 bases and J by 2 bases, 1 base remained unmatched. The CDR3 loop spans 14 amino acids. CDR3 sequence (DNA): TGTGCCATCAGTGATGGGACAGGGGCCTACGAGCAGTACTTC. Its translation: CAISDGTGAYEQYF.

V gene TRBV29-1 combines with J gene TRBJ1-1; D gene ambiguous. Germline-derived CDR1 and CDR2 are SQVTM and ANQGSEA. The CDR3 consists of 16 residues. V was cut by 3 bases and J by 1 base, with 18 bases left in between. DNA for the CDR3: TGCAGCGTTGATTTTTCTATTTTTCGGGGGAACACTGAAGCTTTCTTT. It translates to CSVDFSIFRGNTEAFF. The full variable domain, its missing parts supplied by reference TRBV29-1 and TRBJ1-1, is SAVISQKPSRDICQRGTSLTIQCQVDSQVTMMFWYRQQPGQSLTLIATANQGSEATYESGFVIDKFPISRPNLTFSTLTVSNMSPEDSSIYLCSVDFSIFRGNTEAFFGQGTRLTVV.